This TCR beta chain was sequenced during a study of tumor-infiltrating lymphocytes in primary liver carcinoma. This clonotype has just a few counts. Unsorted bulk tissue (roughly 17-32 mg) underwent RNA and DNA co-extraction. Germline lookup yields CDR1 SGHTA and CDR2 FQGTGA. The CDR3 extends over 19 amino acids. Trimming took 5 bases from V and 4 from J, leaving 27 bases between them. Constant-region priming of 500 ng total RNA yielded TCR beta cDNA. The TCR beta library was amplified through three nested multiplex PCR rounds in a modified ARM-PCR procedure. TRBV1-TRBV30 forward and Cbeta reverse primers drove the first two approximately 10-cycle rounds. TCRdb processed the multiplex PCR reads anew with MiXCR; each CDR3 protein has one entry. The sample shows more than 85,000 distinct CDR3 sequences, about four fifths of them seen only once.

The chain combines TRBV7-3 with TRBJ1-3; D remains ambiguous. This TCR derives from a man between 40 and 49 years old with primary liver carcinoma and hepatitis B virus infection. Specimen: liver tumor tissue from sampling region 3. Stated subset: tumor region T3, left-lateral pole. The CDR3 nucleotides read TGTGCCAGCAGCGCGTACAGCGAACTGTTTTCGTTACCAGGAAACACCATATATTTT. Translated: CASSAYSELFSLPGNTIYF.